This T cell receptor beta chain was identified in a study of blood T cell repertoires in COVID-19. The germline V and J ends were trimmed by 3 bases and 1 base, with 18 bases remaining between them. CDR3 length: 17 amino acids. CDR1 and CDR2 (germline): MGHRA, YSYEKL. Libraries were prepared by immunoSEQ multiplex PCR; TCRdb keeps only in-frame clonotypes and omits some of them. The data hold about 55,000 clones, with less than 75% observed a single time. This clone showed up just a few times. Sequencing was performed on peripheral blood. The origin of this receptor is a woman in her seventies with acute or convalescent COVID-19. The rearrangement joins TRBV4-1 to TRBJ1-1; the D gene is possibly TRBD1 (6 bases). CDR3 in DNA: TGCGCCAGCAGCCAGAAGGGATTATGGACAGCGAACACTGAAGCTTTCTTT. Residues: CASSQKGLWTANTEAFF.